This record covers a single TCR beta chain. The germline CDR1 and CDR2 sequences are DFQATT and SNEGSKA (reference sequence). The CDR3 has 15 residues. Trimming pared 3 bases from V and 6 bases from J, leaving 20 bases between. The data were taken from a study of blood T cell repertoires in COVID-19. Generated by immunoSEQ multiplex PCR, the TCRdb table keeps only in-frame clones and is missing some. The data show a few hundred thousand clones, roughly 87% seen once. The chain employs TRBV20-1 and TRBJ2-5; a possible D gene is TRBD2 (5 bases). The TCR sequence derives from a woman under 40 who had recovered from COVID-19. Sequenced: PBMCs or T cells enriched from blood (not recorded which). CDR3 nucleotides: TGCAGTGCTAGTGGTCCGAGGGCCCTCCTCCAGACCCAGTACTTC. Translation gives CSASGPRALLQTQYF.